This is a list of T cell receptor beta chains from one sample in a study of blood T cell repertoires in COVID-19. Here immunoSEQ multiplex PCR was the method, and the copy in TCRdb shows in-frame clones only, minus some. The table shows fewer than 95,000 clones, with roughly 80% occurring only once. Sequenced sample: peripheral blood. Source of these receptors: a human donor in a cohort sampled during active COVID-19. Both conserved end residues are part of each CDR3.

TRBJ2-6 TRBV18 CASSLTDSGANVLTF
TRBJ1-5 TRBV30 CAWSAGGQPQHF
TRBJ2-1 TRBV4-1 CASSLFSGGAGNEQFF
TRBJ1-2 TRBV5-1 CASSLDTFDGYTF
TRBJ2-1 TRBV7-7 CASSLRLRDDLNEQFF
TRBJ1-2 TRBV5-1 CASSPTGGGYGYTF
TRBJ2-3 TRBV5-1 CASSSGGGSTDTQYF
TRBJ1-4 TRBV5-5 CASSSDAGRNEKLFF
TRBJ1-1 TRBV7-9 CASSRDTSHLNTEAFF
TRBJ1-3 TRBV7-9 CAINRRVRGGNTIYF
TRBJ1-6 TRBV28 CASSVYQGVGSPLHF
TRBJ2-7 TRBV7-9 CASSPAGVSAYEQYF
TRBJ2-7 TRBV2 CASRSRRGPYEQYF
TRBJ2-2 TRBV6-6 CASSYVGSGTGELFF
TRBJ2-7 TRBV4-2 CASSQDAPGAGAVNEQYF
TRBJ2-6 TRBV7-7 CASSLALPGAFSGANVLTF
TRBJ1-5 TRBV18 CASSPGQGSNQPQHF
TRBJ2-7 TRBV5-6 CASSLGDRATYEQYF
TRBJ1-1 TRBV5-1 CASSPTGGLLITEAFF
TRBJ2-5 TRBV10-3 CAISERSSGGYQETQYF
TRBJ1-1 TRBV6-4 CASSETRTGREAFF
TRBJ1-1 TRBV7-9 CASITDRSYTEAFF
TRBJ2-7 TRBV30 CAWDRDRAYEQYF
TRBJ1-2 TRBV11-2 CASSVRQGKGYGYTF
TRBJ2-1 TRBV7-8 CASTPGQGAKNEQFF
TRBJ1-2 TRBV5-6 CASRQGQGRYGYTF
TRBJ1-2 TRBV27 CASSSNRANGYTF
TRBJ2-7 TRBV28 CASNQGYEQYF
TRBJ1-6 TRBV4-2 CASSQASARSSYNSPLHF
TRBJ2-7 TRBV10-3 CAISEDRASSYEQYF
TRBJ2-7 TRBV7-9 CASSIVPGLAGGRTYEQYF
TRBJ1-1 TRBV4-1 CASSQERQGAEAFF
TRBJ2-3 TRBV9 CASSVGGGHSTDTQYF
TRBJ2-1 TRBV5-1 CASSLGGGLYNEQFF
TRBJ1-2 TRBV4-1 CASSQSYAGNYGYTF
TRBJ1-6 TRBV3-1/TRBV3-2 CASSRYTGGDSPLHF
TRBJ2-2 TRBV6-5 CASSLASTGELFF
TRBJ2-7 TRBV5-1 CASSYRDSYEQYF
TRBJ2-5 TRBV6-1 CASSDPRTSQETQYF
TRBJ2-1 TRBV5-1 CASRYDRASYNEQFF
TRBJ2-3 TRBV11-2 CASSSNSGGGLGTDTQYF
TRBJ2-2 TRBV11-2 CASSLMGGGAAGELFF
TRBJ2-6 TRBV10-3 CAISERTGRSGANVLTF
TRBJ1-5 TRBV18 CASSSGRLVLSVQPQHF
TRBJ1-1 TRBV6-6 CASTKPVSTEAFF
TRBJ2-7 TRBV11-2 CASSSGGRSYYF
TRBJ2-2 TRBV6-5 CASRSGTGELFF
TRBJ1-2 TRBV6-6 CASTHGGAQYGYTF
TRBJ1-6 TRBV7-3 CASSLNNNSPLHF
TRBJ2-1 TRBV19 CASSIGLPLAGGLNEQFF
TRBJ2-7 TRBV7-9 CASSFLAGRPSSYEQYF
TRBJ1-6 TRBV18 CASSPGQVNSPLHF
TRBJ1-2 TRBV7-2 CASSLVHRGTGGYTF
TRBJ2-5 TRBV4-2 CASSPREGETQYF
TRBJ1-2 TRBV6-5 CASSPTTGAYGYTF